This T cell receptor (beta chain) was found in a study of blood T cells in healthy people across ages. This clonotype has more than one count but fewer than ten. As the CDR3 is not closed by the conserved phenylalanine or tryptophan, this likely results from a read error. Germline-derived CDR1 and CDR2 are LGHDT and YNNKEL (reference sequence). There are 14 residues in the CDR3. Through a sample-barcoded 5' primer and a J-beta primer mix, a second PCR was run for 7 to 11 cycles. A tag from a template-switch adaptor with 12 random nucleotides marked each cDNA molecule. MiXCR, applied by TCRdb to the 5' RACE reads, yields one record per CDR3 protein. Here the sample spans some 850,000 distinct CDR3 sequences, roughly 26% being singletons. The same sample was also used in a study of T cells of mothers and their children. Per that study: Donors were three healthy Caucasian mothers and their six children. The study obtained over 8.5 million TCR beta CDR3 reads per mother and some 3 million per child. Related pairs of mothers and children showed slightly higher, non-significant overlap versus unrelated pairs.

This chain connects TRBV3-1 to TRBJ2-5; TRBD2 matches 10 bases. The J call may be incorrect, as the DNA end agrees better with TRBJ2-1. The clonotype comes from a boy aged 5-17 years in good health. Sequencing used blood. The CDR3 reads CASSRLAGGNEQFL. The CDR3 DNA is TGTGCCAGCAGCCGACTAGCGGGCGGCAATGAGCAGTTCCTC.